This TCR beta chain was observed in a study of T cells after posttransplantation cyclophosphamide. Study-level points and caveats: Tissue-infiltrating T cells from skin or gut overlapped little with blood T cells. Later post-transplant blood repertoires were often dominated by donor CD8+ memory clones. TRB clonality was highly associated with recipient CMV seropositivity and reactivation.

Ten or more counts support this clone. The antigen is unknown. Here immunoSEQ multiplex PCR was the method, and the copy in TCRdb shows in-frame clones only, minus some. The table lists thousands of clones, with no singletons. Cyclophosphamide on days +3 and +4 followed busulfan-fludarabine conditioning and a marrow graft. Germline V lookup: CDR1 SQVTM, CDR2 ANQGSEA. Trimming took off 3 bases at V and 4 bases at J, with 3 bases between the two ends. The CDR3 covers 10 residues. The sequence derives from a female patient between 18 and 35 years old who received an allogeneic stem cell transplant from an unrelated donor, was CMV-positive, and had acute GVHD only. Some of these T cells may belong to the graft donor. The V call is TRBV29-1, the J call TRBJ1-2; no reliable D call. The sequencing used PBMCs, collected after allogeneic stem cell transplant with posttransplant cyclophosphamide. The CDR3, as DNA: TGCAGCGTTGACAGCTATGGCTACACCTTC. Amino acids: CSVDSYGYTF.